These T cell receptor beta chains were read from a single sample in a study of blood T cell repertoires in COVID-19. Profiled with immunoSEQ multiplex PCR; TCRdb holds only in-frame clones, not every one. Among around 200,000 clones listed, over 80% were seen once. Sequences were obtained from PBMCs or T cells enriched from blood (not recorded which). All receptors derive from a man aged 25 to 40 who had recovered from COVID-19. Each CDR3 is given with its conserved first and last residue. D genes are given only for firm matches. Clone sizes are given selectively: once, few, many, or a class where the clone is expanded.

d_call	cdr3_length	clone_size	v_call	j_call	cdr3_nt	cdr3_aa
TRBD1	15	-	TRBV7-9	TRBJ2-4	TGTGCCAGCAGCTTACGGACAGGTGAACATAACATTCAGTACTTC	CASSLRTGEHNIQYF
-	14	-	TRBV20-1	TRBJ2-7	TGCAGTGCTAGTGATGGGGACAAATTCTACGAGCAGTACTTC	CSASDGDKFYEQYF
-	18	-	TRBV4-2	TRBJ1-3	TGTGCCAGCAGCCAAGAGATCTCCGGGAACCCCTCTGGAAACACCATATATTTT	CASSQEISGNPSGNTIYF
-	14	-	TRBV5-1	TRBJ1-1	TGCGCCAGCAGCCCCGGACTGATGAACACTGAAGCTTTCTTT	CASSPGLMNTEAFF
-	13	-	TRBV12-3/TRBV12-4	TRBJ1-2	TGTGCCAGCAGTTTCAGCAGGGTTGATGGCTACACCTTC	CASSFSRVDGYTF
-	15	-	TRBV6-5	TRBJ2-3	TGTGCCAGCAGTTACGAGGGGGGGCGTCTTGATACGCAGTATTTT	CASSYEGGRLDTQYF
-	19	-	TRBV12-1	TRBJ2-4	TGTGCCAGCAGCTTTATCCTTAAACAGGGGGCTGCGACCAAAAACATTCAGTACTTC	CASSFILKQGAATKNIQYF
TRBD2	15	-	TRBV6-5	TRBJ2-2	TGTGCCAGTGGACTAGCGGGAGGGGGGAGCGGGGAGCTGTTTTTT	CASGLAGGGSGELFF
TRBD1	15	-	TRBV28	TRBJ2-7	TGTGCCAGCAGTCTCCGGGACAGGGATTTTTCTGGGCAGTACTTC	CASSLRDRDFSGQYF
-	13	-	TRBV7-2	TRBJ1-5	TGTGCCAGCAGCTACGACAGTCATCAGCCCCAGCATTTT	CASSYDSHQPQHF
-	16	-	TRBV15	TRBJ2-1	TGTGCCACCAGCAGAGATCGGACAGTAGCTTACAATGAGCAGTTCTTC	CATSRDRTVAYNEQFF
TRBD2	15	-	TRBV5-1	TRBJ2-7	TGCGCCAGCAGCTTGGTCCCGGGAGGCTCCTACGAGCAGTACTTC	CASSLVPGGSYEQYF
-	16	once	TRBV9	TRBJ2-5	TGTGCCAGCAGCGTAGGCCCCTCCGGAGGGGAAGAGACCCAGTACTTC	CASSVGPSGGEETQYF
TRBD2	15	-	TRBV14	TRBJ2-3	TGTGCCAGCAGCCCAAGCGGGAGGGCCACGAATACGCAGTATTTT	CASSPSGRATNTQYF
-	13	-	TRBV11-2	TRBJ2-3	TGTGCCAGCAGCTACGACAAGGTAGATACGCAGTATTTT	CASSYDKVDTQYF
-	16	-	TRBV6-2/TRBV6-3	TRBJ2-7	TGTGCCAGCAGTACTATAGCCGGACAAAGCTCCTACGAGCAGTACTTC	CASSTIAGQSSYEQYF
-	13	-	TRBV3-1/TRBV3-2	TRBJ2-7	TGTGCCAGCAGCCACCGGGATTACTACGAGCAGTACTTC	CASSHRDYYEQYF
-	15	-	TRBV11-2	TRBJ1-6	TGTGCCAGCAGCCTACCCCGGGGGGGAGATTCACCCCTCCACTTT	CASSLPRGGDSPLHF
-	15	-	TRBV5-1	TRBJ2-7	TGCGCCAGCAGCTCCCAGACAGGCGCGGCCTACGAGCAGTACTTC	CASSSQTGAAYEQYF
-	12	-	TRBV19	TRBJ2-1	TGTGCCAGTAGTATCAGAGGGAATGAGCAGTTCTTC	CASSIRGNEQFF
-	14	-	TRBV6-5	TRBJ2-2	TGTGCCAGCAGCTACGCGGAAAGGACCGGGGAGCTGTTTTTT	CASSYAERTGELFF
TRBD1	16	-	TRBV5-1	TRBJ1-4	TGCGCCAGCAGCCCCGGGACAGGGGTAACCTATGAAAAACTGTTTTTT	CASSPGTGVTYEKLFF
TRBD2	16	-	TRBV19	TRBJ2-1	TGTGCCAGTAGTATAGACAGGAGCGGGGAGTACAATGAGCAGTTCTTC	CASSIDRSGEYNEQFF
TRBD1	13	-	TRBV29-1	TRBJ2-3	TGCAGCGCAACAGGGGGCAATGGAGATACGCAGTATTTT	CSATGGNGDTQYF
TRBD1	14	once	TRBV2	TRBJ1-5	TGTGCCAGCTCCGACAGGGTAATAAGTCAGCCCCAGCATTTT	CASSDRVISQPQHF
TRBD1	15	-	TRBV6-2/TRBV6-3	TRBJ1-2	TGTGCCAGCAGTTACAAGGGGGCGACCAACTATGGCTACACCTTC	CASSYKGATNYGYTF
-	14	-	TRBV27	TRBJ1-1	TGTGCCAGCAGTTTAGCGTCAGGGAACACTGAAGCTTTCTTT	CASSLASGNTEAFF
TRBD2	15	-	TRBV6-4	TRBJ2-5	TGTGCCAGCACGAGACTAGCGGGAGGGTGGGAGACCCAGTACTTC	CASTRLAGGWETQYF
TRBD2	15	-	TRBV24-1	TRBJ2-1	TGTGCCACCCGCACTAGCGGGGAAGGGTACAATGAGCAGTTCTTC	CATRTSGEGYNEQFF
TRBD2	16	-	TRBV13	TRBJ2-5	TGTGCCAGCAGCTTAAAACTAGCGGGGTTAGAGGAGACCCAGTACTTC	CASSLKLAGLEETQYF
TRBD1	21	-	TRBV6-2/TRBV6-3	TRBJ2-4	TGTGCCAGCAGTAAGCGACAGGGGGCGGATATGGCCGGTGGGTCCAAAAACATTCAGTACTTC	CASSKRQGADMAGGSKNIQYF
-	14	-	TRBV13	TRBJ1-1	TGTGCCAGCAGCTTACGGGGGATAAACACTGAAGCTTTCTTT	CASSLRGINTEAFF
-	15	-	TRBV7-2	TRBJ1-1	TGTGCCAGCAGCTTAACAACAGGCCGCCGAACTGAAGCTTTCTTT	CASSLTTGRRTEAFF
-	11	-	TRBV5-6	TRBJ1-2	TGTGCCAGCAGCTCCGGACAGGGCTACACCTTC	CASSSGQGYTF
-	17	-	TRBV7-9	TRBJ1-4	TGTGCCAGCAGCTTAGCGACAGCGATAGCAACTAATGAAAAACTGTTTTTT	CASSLATAIATNEKLFF
-	15	-	TRBV4-1	TRBJ1-1	TGCGCCAGCAGTCGACCTACAGGGCCGAACACTGAAGCTTTCTTT	CASSRPTGPNTEAFF
TRBD1	18	-	TRBV25-1	TRBJ1-5	TGTGCCAGCACCACGGGCCCGCGACACGACAGGGATAATCAGCCCCAGCATTTT	CASTTGPRHDRDNQPQHF
-	11	-	TRBV6-5	TRBJ1-1	TGTGCCAGCAGGGGGGGGACTGAAGCTTTCTTT	CASRGGTEAFF
-	13	-	TRBV11-3	TRBJ2-7	TGTGCCAGCAGCTTCCTGTCGGGAACCGAGCAGTACTTC	CASSFLSGTEQYF
TRBD2	16	-	TRBV6-1	TRBJ2-7	TGTGCCAGCAGTGAAGCAGGTAGCGGGAGGGCGGGGGAGCAGTACTTC	CASSEAGSGRAGEQYF
-	15	-	TRBV11-2	TRBJ2-7	TGTGCCAGCAGCTTAGATACAGGTCTGAGCTACGAGCAGTACTTC	CASSLDTGLSYEQYF
TRBD2	16	-	TRBV11-2	TRBJ2-1	TGTGCCAGCAGCGCGAGTCCCGGGACTAGCGGGAGAGAGCAGTTCTTC	CASSASPGTSGREQFF
-	13	-	TRBV12-3/TRBV12-4	TRBJ1-5	TGTGCCAGCAGTTTACAGGATAATCAGCCCCAGCATTTT	CASSLQDNQPQHF
-	15	-	TRBV5-1	TRBJ2-1	TGCGCCAGCAGCTTGGCGGGGGGCGTGGGGAATGAGCAGTTCTTC	CASSLAGGVGNEQFF
TRBD1	15	-	TRBV5-4	TRBJ1-6	TGTGCCAGCAGCCCCACAGGGGTAGCGCATTCACCCCTCCACTTT	CASSPTGVAHSPLHF
-	14	-	TRBV30	TRBJ2-6	TGTGCCTGGGGGAAGCTTACTGGGGCCAACGTCCTGACTTTC	CAWGKLTGANVLTF
TRBD2	17	-	TRBV7-2	TRBJ2-3	TGTGCCAGCAGCTTAGCGAGACTAGCGGGATTGGCAGATACGCAGTATTTT	CASSLARLAGLADTQYF
-	13	-	TRBV4-3	TRBJ2-1	TGCGCCAGCAGCCAATATACCTACAATGAGCAGTTCTTC	CASSQYTYNEQFF
TRBD1	15	-	TRBV5-1	TRBJ1-3	TGCGCCAGCAGCGCGAAGACAGGGAATGGAAACACCATATATTTT	CASSAKTGNGNTIYF
TRBD1	13	once	TRBV10-3	TRBJ1-1	TGTGCCATCAGGAGGACAGGGGACACTGAAGCTTTCTTT	CAIRRTGDTEAFF
-	17	-	TRBV25-1	TRBJ1-6	TGTGCCAGCAGTGAACTTGTCGGGACAACCCCCGGATCACCCCTCCACTTT	CASSELVGTTPGSPLHF